The 21 T cell receptor beta chains listed next were all sequenced from one sample in a study of T cells in Graves' hyperthyroidism and ophthalmopathy. From RNA transcripts, TCR beta CDR3 regions were amplified. When the TCR CDR3 underwent first-round RT-PCR, the HTBI primer set was used. TCRdb independently ran MiXCR on the multiplex PCR reads; one entry per CDR3 protein. The table records approximately 510,000 distinct CDR3 sequences, about 20% of them present only once. The sequenced sample consisted of blood. The receptors here all came from a man aged 18 to 29 with Graves' hyperthyroidism.

This clonotype came up many times. The chain combines TRBV3-1 with TRBJ1-1; 7 bases line up with TRBD1. CDR1 and CDR2 (germline): LGHDT, YNNKEL (reference sequence). Unmatched junction bases numbered 17, after V lost 3 bases and J lost 10 bases. This CDR3 spans 16 amino acids. The CDR3 loop is CASSQDQGGQDAPAFF. As DNA, the CDR3 is TGTGCCAGCAGCCAGGACCAAGGAGGACAGGACGCCCCAGCTTTCTTT. The variable domain in full, completed from reference TRBV3-1 and TRBJ1-1, reads DTAVSQTPKYLVTQMGNDKSIKCEQNLGHDTMYWYKQDSKKFLKIMFSYNNKELIINETVPNRFSPKSPDKAHLNLHINSLELGDSAVYFCASSQDQGGQDAPAFFGQGTRLTVV.

This clonotype was seen repeatedly, ten times or more. V and J are TRBV11-2 and TRBJ2-7; D not resolved. The V end was cut by 1 base, the J end by 0 bases, with 10 bases between. The length of the CDR3 is 15 residues. The V gene's germline CDR1 is SGHAT and CDR2 FQNNGV. The DNA for the CDR3 is TGTGCCAGCAGCTTAGGGGCAGTACCCTCCTACGAGCAGTACTTC. Amino acid sequence: CASSLGAVPSYEQYF.

The chain links TRBV6-2 or TRBV6-3 to TRBJ2-2, with 10 bases lining up with TRBD2. V was clipped by 7 bases and J by 2 bases; unmatched bases: 7. Germline V gives CDR1 MNHEY, CDR2 SVGEGT. CDR3 length: 16 residues. DNA for the CDR3: TGTGCCAGCAAAACGGGGACTAGCGATAACACCGGGGAGCTGTTTTTT. Residues: CASKTGTSDNTGELFF.

This rearrangement joins TRBV12-3 or TRBV12-4 to TRBJ1-5; a possible D gene is TRBD1 (6 bases). The V end was cut by 1 base, the J end by 1 base, with 11 bases between. The CDR3 length is 16 residues. The CDR3 DNA reads as TGTGCCAGCAGTTTAGGGGGGGGACACAGCAATCAGCCCCAGCATTTT. Amino acids: CASSLGGGHSNQPQHF.

This clonotype was counted a few times. The CDR3 region is CASSQVGTGDLAFF. The CDR3 region has the DNA TGCGCCAGCAGCCAAGTCGGGACAGGGGATTTGGCTTTCTTT. This sequence joins TRBV4-1 and TRBJ1-1; 10 nucleotides match TRBD1. The V gene's germline CDR1 is MGHRA and CDR2 YSYEKL. After removal of 1 base from V and 11 bases from J, the junction contained 7 bases not matched to a gene. The CDR3 length is 14 residues.

This clonotype was seen ten or more times. The V call is TRBV24-1, the J call TRBJ1-5, with D possibly matching TRBD1 (5 bases). Germline assignment: CDR1 KGHDR and CDR2 SFDVKD. Trimming stripped 9 bases from V and 1 base from J, with 12 bases between. This CDR3 is 14 amino acids long. CDR3 nucleotide sequence: TGTGCCACCGCAAGGCGGGGGAGCAATCAGCCCCAGCATTTT. Residues: CATARRGSNQPQHF.

This clonotype was seen ten or more times. The CDR3 nucleotides are TGTGCCAGCAGCCTGACAGCGGCCTCAAATCAGCCCCAGCATTTT. Protein product: CASSLTAASNQPQHF. J is TRBJ1-5 and V is TRBV28; D is possibly TRBD1 (5 bases). The CDR3 has 15 amino acids. Trimming stripped 6 bases from V and 4 bases from J, with 16 bases between. Germline V gene sequence: CDR1 MDHEN, CDR2 SYDVKM.

The rearrangement joins TRBV12-3 or TRBV12-4 to TRBJ1-2; 7 nucleotides line up with TRBD1. This CDR3 has 13 residues. V trimming: 5 bases; J trimming: 4 bases; junction bases outside the gene matches: 4. CDR3: CASSIRDSYGYTF. The CDR3 DNA reads TGTGCCAGCAGTATCCGGGACAGCTATGGCTACACCTTC.

The chain combines TRBV13 with TRBJ2-5; 8 nucleotides match TRBD2. The germline V gene encodes CDR1 PRHDT and CDR2 FYEKMQ (reference sequence). The CDR3 has 15 amino acids. Trimming took 4 bases from V and 5 from J; bases not matched to a gene: 9. The CDR3 spells CASSSRSQRGETQYF. For the CDR3, the DNA is TGTGCCAGCAGCTCCCGATCACAGCGGGGGGAGACCCAGTACTTC.

The V gene is TRBV20-1, the J gene TRBJ2-7, with 9 bases fitting TRBD1. Germline V CDR1 and CDR2: DFQATT, SNEGSKA (reference sequence). The CDR3 contains 14 residues. V lost 2 bases to trimming and J lost 7 bases; unmatched junction nucleotides: 9. The CDR3 loop is CSARTGTGSREQYF. CDR3 in DNA: TGCAGTGCTAGAACCGGGACAGGGTCTCGGGAGCAGTACTTC.

This chain connects TRBV20-1 to TRBJ1-2; TRBD1 aligns across 7 bases. The CDR3 is 13 residues long. Germline lookup yields CDR1 DFQATT and CDR2 SNEGSKA (reference sequence). V shed 6 bases, J shed 2 bases, and the junction held 6 bases outside the gene matches. CDR3 in amino acids: CSADRVFNYGYTF. The CDR3, as DNA: TGCAGTGCCGACAGGGTTTTCAACTATGGCTACACCTTC.

The chain employs TRBV9 and TRBJ2-5; possibly TRBD2 for D (7 bases). The CDR3 length is 15 residues. Deletions cut 0 bases from V and 0 bases from J, with 9 bases between. Germline loops: CDR1 SGDLS, CDR2 YYNGEE. The CDR3 reads CASSVGGGDQETQYF. The DNA for the CDR3 is TGTGCCAGCAGCGTAGGAGGGGGGGACCAAGAGACCCAGTACTTC.

Remarks on this clonotype: A read error may be the cause here, since a much bigger clone is one base away. This rearrangement joins TRBV6-5 to TRBJ2-5; TRBD2 is a possible D gene (6 bases). This CDR3 has 16 amino acids. Germline CDR1 reads MNHEY; CDR2 reads SVGAGI. CDR3 protein: CAISYPSTVRGETQYF. The CDR3 DNA sequence: TGTGCCATCAGTTACCCTTCGACCGTTCGGGGGGAGACCCAGTACTTC.

This clonotype has a count of ten or more. The chain uses TRBV20-1 and TRBJ1-2; D possibly corresponds to TRBD1 (5 bases). Trimming pared 6 bases from V and 2 bases from J, leaving 13 bases between. The CDR3 has 13 residues. Germline CDR1 DFQATT, CDR2 SNEGSKA (reference sequence). The CDR3 is CSARGGANYGYTF. The CDR3 DNA reads TGCAGTGCCCGCGGAGGGGCGAACTATGGCTACACCTTC.

This clonotype was counted at least ten times. The chain carries TRBV12-3 or TRBV12-4 and TRBJ2-4; the D gene is possibly TRBD1 (6 bases). The V end was cut by 3 bases, the J end by 0 bases, with 24 bases between. This CDR3 spans 20 amino acids. This CDR3 reads CASSFSLAVGARGAKNIQYF. For the CDR3, the DNA is TGTGCCAGCAGTTTCTCCCTGGCGGTGGGGGCGAGGGGAGCCAAAAACATTCAGTACTTC.

This clonotype was detected only a few times. V and J are TRBV2 and TRBJ2-2; 16 positions match TRBD2. From germline, CDR1 is SNHLY and CDR2 FYNNEI. CDR3 length: 17 residues. The V gene end was trimmed by 10 bases and the J gene end by 7 bases; junction bases not matched to a gene: 12. The CDR3 bases are TGTGCCACCAGACTGGGACTAGCGGGGGGGCGAGGCGGGGAGCTGTTTTTT. It translates to CATRLGLAGGRGGELFF.

Many counts were recorded for this clonotype. This chain links TRBV11-2 with TRBJ2-7; 10 bases are a match to TRBD1. CDR3 length: 14 residues. Germline CDR1 and CDR2: SGHAT and FQNNGV. J gave up 3 bases and V 5 bases, and 4 bases lay outside the gene matches. CDR3 sequence: CASSIRDRGYEQYF. The CDR3 nucleotides read TGTGCCAGCAGCATCCGGGACAGGGGCTACGAGCAGTACTTC.

This clonotype was recorded once. This CDR3 is CSAREQGGNSPLHF. CDR3 in DNA: TGCAGTGCTAGAGAACAGGGAGGAAATTCACCCCTCCACTTT. This chain links TRBV20-1 with TRBJ1-6, with D maybe TRBD1 (6 bases). The ends were cut back, 0 bases at V and 7 bases at J, with 10 bases in the middle. This CDR3 is 14 amino acids long. Germline assignment: CDR1 DFQATT and CDR2 SNEGSKA (reference sequence).

The table lists this clonotype with many counts. The J gene is TRBJ2-7, the V gene TRBV28, with D unresolved. This CDR3 is built from 13 residues. Trimming cost V 7 bases and J 5 bases, with 15 bases left between them. The germline V gene has CDR1 MDHEN and CDR2 SYDVKM. CDR3 loop: CASKGSLVDEQYF. The DNA for the CDR3 is TGTGCCAGCAAAGGAAGCCTCGTAGACGAGCAGTACTTC. Looking up the rest from reference TRBV28 and TRBJ2-7 gives the full variable domain: DVKVTQSSRYLVKRTGEKVFLECVQDMDHENMFWYRQDPGLGLRLIYFSYDVKMKEKGDIPEGYSVSREKKERFSLILESASTNQTSMYLCASKGSLVDEQYFGPGTRLTVT.

At least ten counts were recorded for this clonotype. The J gene is TRBJ1-5, the V gene TRBV27; no firm D call. The CDR3 covers 12 residues. Germline CDR1 is MNHEY and CDR2 is SMNVEV (reference sequence). This CDR3 is CAAADINQPQHF. The CDR3 DNA is TGTGCTGCAGCGGATATCAATCAGCCCCAGCATTTT.

This clonotype was counted at least ten times. The CDR3 DNA reads TGTGCCAGCAGTTTAGCAGACAGAATGAACACTGAAGCTTTCTTT. The encoded protein is CASSLADRMNTEAFF. The chain carries TRBV28 and TRBJ1-1, with D possibly matching TRBD1 (5 bases). The CDR3 spans 15 residues. V lost 2 bases to trimming and J lost 0 bases, with 10 bases between them. Germline V gene lookup returns CDR1 MDHEN and CDR2 SYDVKM.